Listed here are 18 T cell receptor beta chains from one sample, sequenced in a study of cytomegalovirus exposure and HLA in healthy donors. Use of 60 Vbeta and 13 Jbeta primers characterized the PCR. Sequencing used immunoSEQ multiplex PCR; TCRdb keeps in-frame clones, though not all of them. The sample has around 170,000 clones; approximately 84% are singletons. The sample comprised PBMCs. Source of these receptors: a man aged 50-59 years in good health and CMV-seronegative.

The chain employs TRBV9 and TRBJ2-3; the match to TRBD1 covers 9 bases. Germline V lookup: CDR1 SGDLS, CDR2 YYNGEE. V gave up 4 bases and J gave up 5 bases; unmatched junction bases: 11. This CDR3 region has 16 residues. The CDR3 spells CASSTPGQGQRDTQYF. For the CDR3, the DNA is TGTGCCAGCAGCACCCCGGGACAGGGCCAGAGAGATACGCAGTATTTT. Using reference TRBV9 and TRBJ2-3 for the parts outside the CDR3, the full variable domain is DSGVTQTPKHLITATGQRVTLRCSPRSGDLSVYWYQQSLDQGLQFLIQYYNGEERAKGNILERFSAQQFPDLHSELNLSSLELGDSALYFCASSTPGQGQRDTQYFGPGTRLTVL.

The V call is TRBV7-2, the J call TRBJ2-3, with 10 bases lining up with TRBD1. Trimming took 5 bases from V and 7 from J; bases not matched to a gene: 6. The CDR3 is 14 amino acids. Germline V lookup: CDR1 SGHTA, CDR2 FQGNSA. In DNA form, the CDR3 reads TGTGCCAGCAGCCCGGACAGGGGGGAATATACGCAGTATTTT. Translated: CASSPDRGEYTQYF.

V gene TRBV11-2 combines with J gene TRBJ2-5; TRBD1 matches at 7 bases. The CDR3 runs to 16 residues. Per germline, CDR1 SGHAT and CDR2 FQNNGV. Unmatched junction bases numbered 14, after V lost 5 bases and J lost 5 bases. CDR3 sequence reads: CASSINLGGAGETQYF. CDR3 DNA sequence: TGTGCCAGCAGCATCAACCTAGGGGGCGCGGGTGAGACCCAGTACTTC. The whole variable domain, remainder taken from reference TRBV11-2 and TRBJ2-5, is EAGVAQSPRYKIIEKRQSVAFWCNPISGHATLYWYQQILGQGPKLLIQFQNNGVVDDSQLPKDRFSAERLKGVDSTLKIQPAKLEDSAVYLCASSINLGGAGETQYFGPGTRLLVL.

This sequence joins TRBV7-9 and TRBJ2-2, with 11 bases aligning to TRBD1. Germline trimming cut 5 bases from V and 9 bases from J; bases unmatched to any gene: 8. The CDR3 is 15 amino acids. Germline V CDR1 and CDR2: SEHNR, FQNEAQ (reference sequence). Here the CDR3 reads CASSDWTGGLRELFF. CDR3 coding DNA: TGTGCCAGCAGCGACTGGACAGGGGGCCTGAGGGAGCTGTTTTTT.

The V gene is TRBV19, the J gene TRBJ2-5, with TRBD1 matching over 9 bases. After removal of 6 bases from V and 3 bases from J, the junction contained 2 bases not matched to a gene. CDR3 length: 13 amino acids. Germline V gene lookup returns CDR1 LNHDA and CDR2 SQIVND (reference sequence). CDR3 sequence reads: CASSWDREETQYF. The CDR3 DNA reads TGTGCCAGTAGCTGGGACAGGGAAGAGACCCAGTACTTC.

V usage is TRBV7-9 and J usage is TRBJ1-1, with D possibly TRBD1 on 5 matching bases. Trimming removed 5 bases at V and 4 bases at J, with 17 bases between. This CDR3 spans 15 amino acids. Germline V gene sequence: CDR1 SEHNR, CDR2 FQNEAQ (reference sequence). The CDR3 DNA is TGTGCCAGCAGCCCTCCCTTCAGGGAGGGCACTGAAGCTTTCTTT. Translation: CASSPPFREGTEAFF.

The V call is TRBV5-1, the J call TRBJ1-6, with a weak D call TRBD1 (6 bases). The length of the CDR3 is 16 residues. CDR1 is SGHRS, CDR2 YFSETQ, per germline. The germline V and J ends were trimmed by 2 bases and 5 bases, with 14 bases remaining between them. CDR3 nucleotide sequence: TGCGCCAGCAGCTTTATCAGGGGTGGAGATAATTCACCCCTCCACTTT. It codes for CASSFIRGGDNSPLHF.

The chain recombines TRBV6-1 with TRBJ2-2; D is perhaps TRBD1 (6 bases). Trimming took 6 bases from V and 2 from J, leaving 13 bases between them. CDR1 is MNHNS and CDR2 is SASEGT in the germline V gene. The CDR3 has 15 amino acids. DNA for the CDR3: TGTGCCAGCAGAATACAGGGATCCAACACCGGGGAGCTGTTTTTT. This encodes CASRIQGSNTGELFF.

The rearrangement joins TRBV19 to TRBJ1-5; D gene ambiguous. The germline V and J ends were trimmed by 7 bases and 11 bases, with 21 bases remaining between them. Germline CDR1 reads LNHDA; CDR2 reads SQIVND (reference sequence). The CDR3 contains 14 residues. The CDR3 spells CASTGNSYDGSQHF. The CDR3 coding sequence is TGTGCCAGTACCGGCAACTCCTACGACGGGTCCCAGCATTTT.

This chain links TRBV19 with TRBJ1-1; D perhaps matches TRBD1 (6 bases). Trimming cost V 7 bases and J 4 bases, with 13 bases left between them. The CDR3 has 13 residues. The V gene's germline CDR1 is LNHDA and CDR2 SQIVND (reference sequence). The CDR3 region has the DNA TGTGCCAGTATCAAGACAGGCGCCACTGAAGCTTTCTTT. Encoded protein: CASIKTGATEAFF.

This chain joins TRBV4-1 and TRBJ1-1, with a weak D call TRBD1 (5 bases). CDR1 is MGHRA, CDR2 YSYEKL, per germline. This CDR3 is 16 amino acids long. Deletions cut 4 bases from V and 0 bases from J, with 15 bases between. The CDR3 DNA is TGCGCCAGCAGCCCCCATTCGACGACAGTGAACACTGAAGCTTTCTTT. Translating it yields CASSPHSTTVNTEAFF.

This sequence joins TRBV5-6 and TRBJ1-2, with 8 bases that match TRBD1. Unmatched junction bases numbered 5, after V lost 0 bases and J lost 4 bases. This CDR3 contains 15 residues. Germline-derived CDR1 and CDR2 are SGHDT and YYEEEE. As DNA, the CDR3 is TGTGCCAGCAGCTTGGGCAGGGGGCGCCCCTATGGCTACACCTTC. It yields the protein CASSLGRGRPYGYTF.

This clone came up a few times. This chain joins TRBV28 and TRBJ1-2; 7 nucleotides line up with TRBD1. The CDR3 spans 16 residues. The junction had 13 bases not matched to a gene; V was cut back by 6 bases and J by 3 bases. The germline V gene has CDR1 MDHEN and CDR2 SYDVKM. The CDR3 loop reads CASSEGGTVKYYGYTF. The CDR3 DNA sequence: TGTGCCAGCAGCGAAGGCGGGACAGTAAAATACTATGGCTACACCTTC.

J is TRBJ1-4 and V is TRBV20-1; no clear D gene. CDR3 length equals 10 residues. Looked up from germline, CDR1 is DFQATT and CDR2 is SNEGSKA (reference sequence). Trimming pared 0 bases from V and 12 bases from J, leaving 5 bases between. CDR3 sequence reads: CSAREVELFF. The CDR3 nucleotides are TGCAGTGCTAGAGAGGTAGAACTGTTTTTT.

CDR3 protein: CATAGAGWGEQYF. The DNA of the CDR3 is TGTGCCACCGCCGGCGCAGGATGGGGCGAGCAGTACTTC. The genes are TRBV19 and TRBJ2-5; D is undetermined. The DNA matches TRBJ2-7 better at its end, which makes the J call doubtful. This CDR3 contains 13 residues. The germline V gene has CDR1 LNHDA and CDR2 SQIVND (reference sequence).

The V gene is TRBV7-3, the J gene TRBJ2-7; TRBD1 aligns across 7 bases. The CDR3 totals 16 residues. Germline V CDR1 and CDR2: SGHTA, FQGTGA. With 0 bases clipped from V and 1 base from J, the junction kept 6 bases outside the gene matches. The chain's CDR3 is CASSLTGTEVSYEQYF. The CDR3 nucleotides are TGTGCCAGCAGCTTAACAGGGACAGAGGTTTCCTACGAGCAGTACTTC.

The chain is built from TRBV14 and TRBJ1-6; D remains ambiguous. V dropped 5 bases and J dropped 6 bases, with 14 bases sitting between them. The CDR3 length is 15 residues. CDR1 and CDR2 from the germline V gene are SGHDN and FVKESK. CDR3 sequence reads: CASSYPGSTNSPLHF. The CDR3 DNA is TGTGCCAGCAGCTACCCCGGGTCGACTAATTCACCCCTCCACTTT.

The chain combines TRBV6-5 with TRBJ2-5; TRBD1 matches at 11 bases. Trimming took 8 bases from V and 2 from J; bases not matched to a gene: 4. CDR3 size: 14 residues. Germline V gene sequence: CDR1 MNHEY, CDR2 SVGAGI. The CDR3 sequence: CASGRDRGQETQYF. Written as DNA, the CDR3 is TGTGCCAGCGGTAGGGACAGGGGGCAAGAGACCCAGTACTTC.